This T cell receptor (beta chain) was sequenced in a study of blood T cell repertoires in COVID-19. Looking at the study overall: Sites in the United States, Italy and Spain provided acute and convalescent COVID-19 samples. From T cells, B-cell-depleted T cells, or PBMCs came the material, which was cDNA or gDNA.

The CDR3 spans 16 residues. Trimming cost V 3 bases and J 7 bases; bases outside gene matches: 11. Germline CDR1 and CDR2: LNHDA and SQIVND (reference sequence). Under the authors' procedure: Nucleated cell number was recorded as an estimate derived from reference gene primer amplification. Generated by immunoSEQ multiplex PCR, the TCRdb table keeps only in-frame clones and is missing some. V and J calls and clone size are given by that table; D and trimming were obtained from the DNA. The sample has 250,000 or so clones, around nine tenths seen once; the top ten hold roughly 3%. The chain links TRBV19 to TRBJ1-5, with 8 bases fitting TRBD1. The sequenced material came from peripheral blood. The receptor was derived from a man aged 18 to 30 with active or convalescent COVID-19. The CDR3 spells CASSISRQGFLQPQHF. The DNA for the CDR3 is TGTGCCAGTAGTATTTCACGACAGGGGTTCTTGCAGCCCCAGCATTTT.